A single sample gave rise to the 20 T cell receptor beta chains below, sequenced in a study of beta chain features in type 1 diabetes. Isolated RNA was reverse transcribed in full, so expressed TCRB transcripts were sequenced. Clones were read by immunoSEQ multiplex PCR, and TCRdb kept only the in-frame ones, dropping some. The sample has 150,000 to 180,000 clones, around 10% seen once. Sequenced sample: central memory CD4+ T cells from blood. The source is a man younger than 30 in good health.

The genes are TRBV7-3 and TRBJ1-5; 8 nucleotides agree with TRBD1. V was pared by 5 bases and J by 7 bases, with 4 bases of the junction left unmatched. From germline, CDR1 is SGHTA and CDR2 FQGTGA. The CDR3 has 13 residues. CDR3 region: CASSPDREQPQHF. DNA of the CDR3: TGTGCCAGCAGCCCGGACAGGGAACAGCCCCAGCATTTT.

The V and J genes are TRBV5-6 and TRBJ1-6, with TRBD1 identical over 7 bases. CDR1 is SGHDT and CDR2 is YYEEEE in the germline V gene. V shed 4 bases, J shed 9 bases, and the junction held 10 bases outside the gene matches. The CDR3 is 15 amino acids. CDR3 amino acids: CASSLQQGRASPLHF. The CDR3, as DNA: TGTGCCAGCAGCCTGCAACAGGGGCGAGCTTCACCCCTCCACTTT.

This clone was counted a few times. J is TRBJ2-7 and V is TRBV9, with a possible D match to TRBD2 (6 bases). The CDR3 extends over 15 amino acids. The V gene lost 0 bases and the J gene lost 0 bases, with 10 bases spanning the gap. The germline gives CDR1 SGDLS, CDR2 YYNGEE. The CDR3 protein is CASSVEAGTSYEQYF. CDR3 DNA sequence: TGTGCCAGCAGCGTAGAGGCGGGAACCTCCTACGAGCAGTACTTC.

This clone was picked up a small number of times. The V gene is TRBV9, the J gene TRBJ1-2; no firm D call. Germline V CDR1 and CDR2: SGDLS, YYNGEE. Deletions cut 2 bases from V and 7 bases from J, with 18 bases between. The CDR3 spans 15 residues. The DNA for the CDR3 is TGTGCCAGCAGCGTGAATCATAGGGAAGAGTCTGGCTACACCTTC. Protein product: CASSVNHREESGYTF.

This clone was detected only a few times. The chain joins TRBV2 to TRBJ2-1; TRBD2 matches 10 bases. Germline CDR1 SNHLY, CDR2 FYNNEI. The CDR3 runs to 14 residues. V trimming: 7 bases; J trimming: 7 bases; junction bases outside the gene matches: 7. Here the CDR3 reads CASTTSGEGNEQFF. The CDR3 DNA reads TGTGCCAGCACCACTAGCGGGGAAGGGAATGAGCAGTTCTTC.

Turning to this clone: One end of the junction fails to match germline, which may point to a read error. The chain has TRBV5-4 and TRBJ1-2; D gene ambiguous. Germline loops: CDR1 SGHNT, CDR2 YYREEE (reference sequence). This CDR3 region has 14 residues. Here the CDR3 DNA reads TGTTCCAGCAGCTTGGCCTCAGATTACTATGGCTACACCTTC. Amino acid sequence: CSSSLASDYYGYTF.

J is TRBJ2-7 and V is TRBV25-1; no clear D. Trimming removed 4 bases at V and 6 bases at J, with 7 bases between. The CDR3 has 11 amino acids. Germline values: CDR1 MGHDK, CDR2 SYGVNS. The CDR3 region is CASSGKGEQYF. CDR3 in DNA: TGTGCCAGCAGTGGAAAGGGCGAGCAGTACTTC.

This clone has a handful of counts. The chain joins TRBV7-2 to TRBJ2-3; TRBD2 matches at 8 bases. CDR3 length: 15 residues. V lost 5 bases and J lost 3; bases outside the gene matches: 7. Germline CDR1 SGHTA, CDR2 FQGNSA. CDR3 nucleotides: TGTGCCAGCAGCCTGGCAGGGACTAGAACAGATACGCAGTATTTT. It yields the protein CASSLAGTRTDTQYF.

This clone showed up just a few times. The rearrangement links TRBV9 to TRBJ1-2; D unclear. This CDR3 has 13 amino acids. V was cut by 0 bases and J by 6 bases, with 9 bases left in between. The germline CDR1 and CDR2 sequences are SGDLS and YYNGEE. CDR3 region: CASSVAVGDGYTF. The CDR3 nucleotides read TGTGCCAGCAGCGTAGCAGTGGGAGATGGCTACACCTTC. Full variable domain (rest looked up from reference TRBV9 and TRBJ1-2): DSGVTQTPKHLITATGQRVTLRCSPRSGDLSVYWYQQSLDQGLQFLIQYYNGEERAKGNILERFSAQQFPDLHSELNLSSLELGDSALYFCASSVAVGDGYTFGSGTRLTVV.

This clone came up a few times. The chain combines TRBV19 with TRBJ2-3, with D tentatively TRBD2 (6 bases). From germline, CDR1 is LNHDA and CDR2 SQIVND (reference sequence). V lost 7 bases and J 0 bases, leaving 17 bases between the germline ends. The length of the CDR3 is 16 residues. The CDR3 DNA reads as TGTGCCAGTAACCCGACCGGGGGAAGGAGCACAGATACGCAGTATTTT. It yields the protein CASNPTGGRSTDTQYF.

This sequence joins TRBV5-1 and TRBJ2-7, with a tentative D call TRBD1 (6 bases). Germline assignment: CDR1 SGHRS and CDR2 YFSETQ. V gave up 9 bases and J gave up 7 bases, with 23 bases separating them. CDR3 size: 14 residues. In DNA, the CDR3 is TGCGCCATCACCGGAACAGGGCATCCGTTGGAGCAGTACTTC. Translating gives CAITGTGHPLEQYF.

The chain couples TRBV14 to TRBJ2-1; D ambiguous. CDR1 and CDR2 from the germline V gene are SGHDN and FVKESK. Trimming pared 6 bases from V and 7 bases from J, leaving 16 bases between. CDR3 length equals 14 residues. The CDR3, as DNA: TGTGCCAGCAGGGCACAGCGTAGTGGGAATGAGCAGTTCTTC. Translation: CASRAQRSGNEQFF. Complete variable domain (other parts from reference TRBV14 and TRBJ2-1): EAGVTQFPSHSVIEKGQTVTLRCDPISGHDNLYWYRRVMGKEIKFLLHFVKESKQDESGMPNNRFLAERTGGTYSTLKVQPAELEDSGVYFCASRAQRSGNEQFFGPGTRLTVL.

The table lists this clone with a few counts. The genes are TRBV29-1 and TRBJ1-2, with TRBD1 identical over 7 bases. Per germline, CDR1 SQVTM and CDR2 ANQGSEA. CDR3 length: 15 residues. Trimming cost V 6 bases and J 0 bases; bases outside gene matches: 10. The CDR3 region is CSVRKGAQANYGYTF. The CDR3 DNA sequence: TGCAGCGTGAGGAAGGGGGCACAAGCTAACTATGGCTACACCTTC.

The sample holds a few counts of this clone. CDR3 loop: CASSIDMDGELFF. CDR3 DNA: TGTGCCAGTAGTATAGATATGGACGGGGAGCTGTTTTTT. The V call is TRBV19, the J call TRBJ2-2; no clear D. This CDR3 comprises 13 residues. Between the trimmed V and J ends, which lost 0 bases and 7 bases, there was a span of 6 bases. Germline V CDR1 and CDR2: LNHDA, SQIVND (reference sequence).

This clone was recorded a few times. Its ends do not fully match the called genes, so a read error is possible. This chain connects TRBV7-9 to TRBJ2-2; no reliable D call. This CDR3 has 8 residues. CDR1 is SEHNR and CDR2 is FQNEAQ in the germline V gene (reference sequence). Written as DNA, the CDR3 is TGCGGTAGCGGGGAGCTGTTTTTT. Translation gives CGSGELFF.

The chain has TRBV13 and TRBJ2-7; 9 positions match TRBD1. The germline V gene encodes CDR1 PRHDT and CDR2 FYEKMQ (reference sequence). Trimming at V came to 5 bases and at J to 2 bases, leaving 4 bases not matched to a gene. This CDR3 has 14 residues. The CDR3 sequence is CASSRTGVTYEQYF. The CDR3 bases are TGTGCCAGCAGCCGGACAGGGGTTACCTACGAGCAGTACTTC.

V and J are TRBV5-6 and TRBJ2-1, with TRBD1 matching over 8 bases. The CDR3 is 16 amino acids. J gave up 1 base and V 2 bases, and 5 bases lay outside the gene matches. Germline loops: CDR1 SGHDT, CDR2 YYEEEE. The CDR3, as DNA: TGTGCCAGCAGCTTAAGGACAGGGAGGTCCTACAATGAGCAGTTCTTC. Protein product: CASSLRTGRSYNEQFF.

In this sample, this clone turned up a few times. The V and J genes are TRBV12-2 and TRBJ2-5; the table names TRBD2, a call not compared with the DNA. TRBV12-2 is labeled a pseudogene. The CDR3 has 11 residues. CDR3 protein: CASTGSETQYF. CDR3 sequence (DNA): TGTGCAAGTACGGGTTCAGAGACCCAGTACTTC.

The gene calls are TRBV7-2 and TRBJ2-1; no clear D. Trimming removed 4 bases at V and 0 bases at J, with 7 bases between. Germline CDR1 and CDR2: SGHTA and FQGNSA. The CDR3 runs to 14 residues. The CDR3 region has the DNA TGTGCCAGCAGCTCGTACGGCTCCTACAATGAGCAGTTCTTC. This translates into CASSSYGSYNEQFF.

The chain is built from TRBV9 and TRBJ2-1; D possibly corresponds to TRBD2 (6 bases). Germline V gives CDR1 SGDLS, CDR2 YYNGEE. V gave up 3 bases and J gave up 2 bases, with 12 bases separating them. CDR3 length equals 15 residues. CDR3 amino acids: CASSADGGTYNEQFF. In DNA form, the CDR3 reads TGTGCCAGCAGCGCAGACGGGGGTACCTACAATGAGCAGTTCTTC.